This T cell receptor beta chain was recorded in a study of blood T cell repertoires in COVID-19. Across the study: Samples taken during acute and convalescent COVID-19 were collected in the United States, Italy and Spain. In each case, the material was cDNA or gDNA derived from T cells, B-cell-depleted T cells, or PBMCs.

The germline gives CDR1 LGHNA, CDR2 YNFKEQ. The CDR3 has 17 amino acids. V lost 1 base and J lost 2; bases outside the gene matches: 9. Original processing methods: Estimation of nucleated cell counts was performed using reference gene primer amplification. This table comes from immunoSEQ multiplex PCR, and its TCRdb copy is limited to in-frame clones, with some not included. That table supplies the V and J calls and clone size; D and trimming were determined from the DNA. The sample contains 43,000 or so clones, 85% to 95% of which appear only once. The J gene is TRBJ2-5, the V gene TRBV4-2, with 8 bases that match TRBD1. What was sequenced was peripheral blood. The sequence came from a human donor in a cohort sampled during active COVID-19. Here the CDR3 DNA reads TGTGCCAGCAGCCAAGCCGGCAGGGGGCTTGGGCAAGAGACCCAGTACTTC. Its protein is CASSQAGRGLGQETQYF.